These 29 T cell receptor beta chains originate from one sample sequenced in a study of blood T cells in healthy people across ages. The use of a sample-barcoded 5' primer and a J-beta primer mix characterized a second PCR of about 7 to 12 cycles. TCRdb ran MiXCR on the 5' RACE reads and lists one entry per CDR3 protein. The sample has around 1,500,000 distinct CDR3 sequences, 35% to 45% seen once; the top ten hold roughly 8.2%. The sequenced sample was blood. These receptors were obtained from a young woman in good health.

This clonotype was picked up a small number of times. The V and J genes are TRBV2 and TRBJ1-2, with 8 positions matching TRBD1. The germline V gene has CDR1 SNHLY and CDR2 FYNNEI. This CDR3 region has 12 residues. With 5 bases clipped from V and 8 bases from J, the junction kept 4 bases outside the gene matches. CDR3 loop: CASSWDRRGYTF. The CDR3 DNA sequence: TGTGCCAGCAGTTGGGACAGGAGAGGCTACACCTTC.

Only one count was recorded for this clonotype. CDR3: CASSLRREMNTEAFF. The CDR3 coding sequence is TGCGCCAGCAGCTTGAGGAGGGAAATGAACACTGAAGCTTTCTTT. The chain couples TRBV5-1 to TRBJ1-1; no reliable D call. The V and J ends lost 1 base and 0 bases respectively, with 10 bases between them. This CDR3 has 15 amino acids. Germline V CDR1 and CDR2: SGHRS, YFSETQ.

The V call is TRBV20-1, the J call TRBJ2-7; D remains ambiguous. The CDR3 is 13 amino acids. Trimming pared 3 bases from V and 3 bases from J, leaving 12 bases between. Germline V lookup: CDR1 DFQATT, CDR2 SNEGSKA (reference sequence). The CDR3 coding sequence is TGCAGTGCTAGGTTTGGCGGAGACTACGAGCAGTACTTC. As protein: CSARFGGDYEQYF.

There are a few counts of this clonotype. V and J are TRBV20-1 and TRBJ1-4; tentative D call: TRBD1 (5 bases). Trimming left V 3 bases short and J 5 bases short, with 19 bases between. CDR3 size: 16 residues. Germline V gene data show CDR1 as DFQATT and CDR2 as SNEGSKA (reference sequence). The CDR3 nucleotides are TGCAGTGCTAGCAGATCTAGGGGACTTCTAAATGAAAAACTGTTTTTT. Protein product: CSASRSRGLLNEKLFF.

This clonotype occurred a few times. The germline gene is not matched at one end of the junction; a read error may be the cause. The chain uses TRBV7-2 and TRBJ2-5; D is unclear. Germline V gives CDR1 SGHTA, CDR2 FQGNSA. This CDR3 is 13 amino acids long. This chain's CDR3 is CATSVGEIETQYF. DNA for the CDR3: TGTGCCACCAGCGTTGGGGAAATCGAGACCCAGTACTTC. Combining the CDR3 with reference TRBV7-2 and TRBJ2-5 gives the whole variable domain GAGVSQSPSNKVTEKGKDVELRCDPISGHTALYWYRQSLGQGLEFLIYFQGNSAPDKSGLPSDRFSAERTGGSVSTLTIQRTQQEDSAVYLCATSVGEIETQYFGPGTRLLVL.

V is TRBV3-1 and J is TRBJ2-7; TRBD2 agrees at 12 bases. J lost 0 bases, V lost 4 bases, and 16 bases had no gene match. The germline V gene encodes CDR1 LGHDT and CDR2 YNNKEL (reference sequence). The CDR3 consists of 20 residues. The DNA of the CDR3 is TGTGCCAGCAGCCTTCTGACTAGCGGGAGCTATGGGTCCGACTCCTACGAGCAGTACTTC. This sequence encodes CASSLLTSGSYGSDSYEQYF.

This clonotype turned up a few times. V is TRBV5-1 and J is TRBJ2-7, with TRBD1 matching over 9 bases. The CDR3 is 15 amino acids. V lost 4 bases and J lost 10; bases outside the gene matches: 15. Germline lookup yields CDR1 SGHRS and CDR2 YFSETQ. Written as DNA, the CDR3 is TGCGCCAGCAGCAATGGGGACAGGGAAGTGTTCACCCAGTACTTC. This gives the protein CASSNGDREVFTQYF. The full variable domain, completed using reference TRBV5-1 and TRBJ2-7, is KAGVTQTPRYLIKTRGQQVTLSCSPISGHRSVSWYQQTPGQGLQFLFEYFSETQRNKGNFPGRFSGRQFSNSRSEMNVSTLELGDSALYLCASSNGDREVFTQYFGPGTRLTVT.

This clonotype was counted at least ten times. The genes are TRBV6-5 and TRBJ2-5; TRBD2 aligns across 7 bases. V was clipped by 6 bases and J by 0 bases; unmatched bases: 4. The CDR3 covers 14 residues. Germline V gene lookup returns CDR1 MNHEY and CDR2 SVGAGI. CDR3 in amino acids: CASRASGHQETQYF. The CDR3 bases are TGTGCCAGCAGGGCTAGCGGACACCAAGAGACCCAGTACTTC.

The V gene is TRBV13, the J gene TRBJ1-1; possible D gene TRBD1, 6 bases. Germline V lookup: CDR1 PRHDT, CDR2 FYEKMQ (reference sequence). V gave up 2 bases and J gave up 1 base, with 11 bases separating them. The CDR3 loop spans 15 amino acids. The CDR3 sequence is CASSLLWGPNTEAFF. In DNA, the CDR3 is TGTGCCAGCAGCTTATTGTGGGGGCCGAACACTGAAGCTTTCTTT.

The table lists this clonotype with a few counts. J is TRBJ2-5 and V is TRBV4-1; 10 nucleotides align to TRBD2. Germline trimming cut 0 bases from V and 1 base from J; bases unmatched to any gene: 5. The length of the CDR3 is 17 residues. Germline V gene data show CDR1 as MGHRA and CDR2 as YSYEKL. The CDR3 DNA sequence: TGCGCCAGCAGCCAAGAAGCGGTAGCGGGGGGCCAAGAGACCCAGTACTTC. Translated, it gives CASSQEAVAGGQETQYF.

The chain is built from TRBV4-1 and TRBJ2-5, with TRBD2 as a possible D gene (6 bases). The CDR3 spans 13 residues. The germline gives CDR1 MGHRA, CDR2 YSYEKL. V was shortened by 3 bases and J by 7 bases, with 12 bases between the two germline ends. The CDR3 DNA reads TGCGCCAGCAGCCATGGGACTTCGGGGACCCAGTACTTC. Amino acids: CASSHGTSGTQYF.

This clonotype showed up just a few times. J is TRBJ1-2 and V is TRBV6-6; TRBD1 matches 7 bases. The CDR3 runs to 11 residues. V lost 10 bases and J lost 4; bases outside the gene matches: 3. Germline loops: CDR1 MNHNY, CDR2 SVGAGI (reference sequence). The DNA for the CDR3 is TGTGCCACCACAGGGGTCTATGGCTACACCTTC. It yields the protein CATTGVYGYTF.

The V call is TRBV12-3 or TRBV12-4, the J call TRBJ2-2; 12 positions match TRBD1. J gave up 1 base and V 6 bases, and 9 bases lay outside the gene matches. The CDR3 length is 18 residues. The CDR3 DNA reads as TGTGCCAGCAGACCGACCCGGGACAGGGGGCAGAACACCGGGGAGCTGTTTTTT. Amino acid sequence: CASRPTRDRGQNTGELFF.

The J gene is TRBJ2-4, the V gene TRBV4-1; the D gene could be TRBD1 or TRBD2 (5 bases each). The J call is doubtful: the DNA matches TRBJ2-7 better. Germline V gene data show CDR1 as MGHRA and CDR2 as YSYEKL. The CDR3 covers 16 residues. CDR3 sequence: CASSHSPGRDDYEQYF. In DNA form, the CDR3 reads TGCGCCAGCAGCCATTCTCCGGGACGGGATGACTACGAGCAGTACTTC.

CDR3 residues: CSARDPAGGITPLRNEQFF. DNA for the CDR3: TGCAGTGCTAGAGATCCAGCGGGGGGGATTACTCCACTAAGGAATGAGCAGTTCTTC. This chain uses TRBV20-1 with TRBJ2-1; 10 nucleotides align to TRBD2. From germline, CDR1 is DFQATT and CDR2 SNEGSKA (reference sequence). The CDR3 length is 19 residues. Unmatched junction bases numbered 18, after V lost 0 bases and J lost 7 bases.

In this sample, this clonotype turned up a few times. The CDR3 sequence is CASSLVPGAEAFF. DNA of the CDR3: TGTGCCAGCAGTTTAGTGCCGGGGGCTGAAGCTTTCTTT. This sequence joins TRBV27 and TRBJ1-1; possibly TRBD1 for D (5 bases). V shed 2 bases and J shed 6 bases, with 10 bases lying between them. The CDR3 has 13 residues. In germline, CDR1 is MNHEY, CDR2 SMNVEV (reference sequence).

The rearrangement joins TRBV7-9 to TRBJ2-1; 9 bases line up with TRBD2. V lost 3 bases, J lost 8 bases, and 5 bases stayed unmatched. This CDR3 spans 14 amino acids. Per germline, CDR1 SEHNR and CDR2 FQNEAQ (reference sequence). CDR3 sequence: CASSFSGSVDEQFF. In DNA form, the CDR3 reads TGTGCCAGCAGCTTTAGCGGGAGTGTGGATGAGCAGTTCTTC.

This clonotype was seen only a few times. This sequence joins TRBV6-5 and TRBJ1-2; D not resolved. V lost 2 bases to trimming and J lost 5 bases, with 18 bases between them. Germline V CDR1 and CDR2: MNHEY, SVGAGI. The CDR3 sequence is 16 residues long. The CDR3 here is CASSYALKGYDYGYTF. The CDR3 region has the DNA TGTGCCAGCAGTTACGCCTTAAAAGGGTACGATTATGGCTACACCTTC.

J is TRBJ1-5 and V is TRBV7-9; possible D gene TRBD1, 5 bases. This CDR3 spans 16 amino acids. The V end lost 4 bases, the J end lost 0 bases, and 13 bases lay between the germline ends. The germline gives CDR1 SEHNR, CDR2 FQNEAQ (reference sequence). For the CDR3, the DNA is TGTGCCAGCAGCTCGGGACCTCTGGGTAGCAATCAGCCCCAGCATTTT. Protein sequence: CASSSGPLGSNQPQHF.

This clonotype was found a few times. J is TRBJ2-6 and V is TRBV20-1; the match to TRBD2 covers 10 bases. The germline V gene has CDR1 DFQATT and CDR2 SNEGSKA (reference sequence). V gave up 0 bases and J gave up 0 bases; unmatched junction bases: 11. This CDR3 has 20 residues. CDR3 loop: CSARDTRGLAGVSGANVLTF. In nucleotides, the CDR3 is TGCAGTGCTAGAGACACAAGGGGGCTAGCGGGAGTCTCTGGGGCCAACGTCCTGACTTTC.

The V and J genes are TRBV11-1 and TRBJ2-5; 10 bases are shared with TRBD2. CDR3 length: 19 residues. V dropped 5 bases and J dropped 0; count of bases not matched to a gene: 15. CDR1 is SGHAT and CDR2 is FQDESV in the germline V gene (reference sequence). The CDR3 sequence: CASSEGLADPLTYQETQYF. The CDR3, as DNA: TGTGCCAGCAGCGAAGGACTAGCGGACCCCCTTACGTACCAAGAGACCCAGTACTTC. Variable domain in full (rest from reference TRBV11-1 and TRBJ2-5): EAEVAQSPRYKITEKSQAVAFWCDPISGHATLYWYRQILGQGPELLVQFQDESVVDDSQLPKDRFSAERLKGVDSTLKIQPAELGDSAMYLCASSEGLADPLTYQETQYFGPGTRLLVL.

The J gene is TRBJ2-1, the V gene TRBV3-1; D gene uncertain. Germline V lookup: CDR1 LGHDT, CDR2 YNNKEL (reference sequence). This CDR3 is built from 13 residues. V was clipped by 2 bases and J by 6 bases, with 8 bases between them. Here the CDR3 DNA reads TGTGCCAGCAGCCAAAATGTGGGCAATGAGCAGTTCTTC. Translation gives CASSQNVGNEQFF.

This clonotype was seen a few times. The V call is TRBV12-3 or TRBV12-4, the J call TRBJ2-7; TRBD2 matches at 7 bases. CDR3 length equals 14 residues. The J segment lost 3 bases and the V segment lost 4 bases, leaving 6 bases of the junction unmatched. The CDR3 reads CASSSSGPVYEQYF. The CDR3 bases are TGTGCCAGCAGTTCTAGCGGCCCTGTCTACGAGCAGTACTTC.

This clonotype was counted only a few times. The chain combines TRBV5-1 with TRBJ1-1; D might be TRBD1 (6 bases). Trimming stripped 0 bases from V and 1 base from J, with 13 bases between. The CDR3 is 16 residues long. Germline CDR1 SGHRS, CDR2 YFSETQ. The CDR3 bases are TGCGCCAGCAGCTTGGTGAAAGGGACATCGAACACTGAAGCTTTCTTT. This encodes CASSLVKGTSNTEAFF.

J is TRBJ2-2 and V is TRBV27; no reliable D call. CDR1 and CDR2 from the germline V gene are MNHEY and SMNVEV (reference sequence). The CDR3 has 13 residues. Trimming took off 8 bases at V and 5 bases at J, with 12 bases between the two ends. This chain's CDR3 is CASARMGTGELFF. The CDR3 DNA is TGTGCCAGCGCCCGCATGGGGACCGGGGAGCTGTTTTTT.

This clonotype occurred a few times. The chain recombines TRBV4-1 with TRBJ1-6; possible D gene TRBD1, 5 bases. Germline values: CDR1 MGHRA, CDR2 YSYEKL. With 0 bases removed from V and 7 bases from J, the gap between germline ends came to 10 bases. The CDR3 has 15 residues. The CDR3 loop reads CASSQEQGGNSPLHF. The CDR3, as DNA: TGCGCCAGCAGCCAAGAGCAGGGAGGCAATTCACCCCTCCACTTT.

J is TRBJ2-1 and V is TRBV6-1, with D maybe TRBD2 (5 bases). Per the germline V gene, CDR1 is MNHNS and CDR2 is SASEGT. Trimming took off 7 bases at V and 5 bases at J, with 15 bases between the two ends. The CDR3 consists of 14 residues. The CDR3 DNA follows: TGTGCCAGCACTGGGGAGCCGCTGCACAATGAGCAGTTCTTC. This gives the protein CASTGEPLHNEQFF.

The chain recombines TRBV20-1 with TRBJ2-1; either TRBD1 or TRBD2 may fit D (5 bases each). The CDR3 consists of 11 residues. CDR1 is DFQATT, CDR2 SNEGSKA, per germline (reference sequence). The chain's CDR3 is CTIGAYNEQFF. CDR3 DNA: TGCACCATCGGGGCGTACAATGAGCAGTTCTTC.

This clonotype was seen more than once but under ten times. V and J are TRBV5-6 and TRBJ1-2; no reliable D call. The CDR3 extends over 16 amino acids. Germline loops: CDR1 SGHDT, CDR2 YYEEEE. V shed 4 bases and J shed 0 bases, with 16 bases lying between them. The CDR3 DNA follows: TGTGCCAGCAGCCCGTTCAAGGGTATAGCTAACTATGGCTACACCTTC. It translates to CASSPFKGIANYGYTF. The whole variable domain, filled in from reference TRBV5-6 and TRBJ1-2, reads DAGVTQSPTHLIKTRGQQVTLRCSPKSGHDTVSWYQQALGQGPQFIFQYYEEEERQRGNFPDRFSGHQFPNYSSELNVNALLLGDSALYLCASSPFKGIANYGYTFGSGTRLTVV.